One and the same sample provided the 7 T cell receptor beta chains below, sequenced in a study of cytomegalovirus exposure and HLA in healthy donors. Primers: 60 Vbeta forward and 13 Jbeta reverse. Assay: immunoSEQ multiplex PCR; the TCRdb copy retains only in-frame clones and omits some. The sample holds about 200,000 clones. Source material: PBMCs. Receptors originate from a girl aged 2-9 years in good health and CMV-seropositive.

The CDR3 DNA reads as TGCGCCGGCGGGGACGGATTTAACTATGGCTACACCTTC. It translates to CAGGDGFNYGYTF. The chain employs TRBV10-2 and TRBJ1-2; the D gene is possibly TRBD1 (5 bases). The CDR3 spans 13 residues. With 11 bases removed from V and 1 base from J, the gap between germline ends came to 14 bases. Germline lookup yields CDR1 WSHSY and CDR2 SAAADI.

The V call is TRBV11-2, the J call TRBJ2-5; 8 bases match TRBD2. From germline, CDR1 is SGHAT and CDR2 FQNNGV. V dropped 5 bases and J dropped 1; count of bases not matched to a gene: 12. This CDR3 has 17 residues. The CDR3 loop reads CASSHFRGLGTQETQYF. The CDR3 coding sequence is TGTGCCAGCAGCCATTTCCGGGGACTAGGGACCCAAGAGACCCAGTACTTC.

The chain links TRBV6-5 to TRBJ1-2; 7 nucleotides agree with TRBD1. This CDR3 region has 16 residues. Germline V gene lookup returns CDR1 MNHEY and CDR2 SVGAGI. The V segment lost 4 bases and the J segment 4 bases; nucleotides outside the gene matches: 12. CDR3 DNA: TGTGCCAGCAGTTTACTTGGGACAGAAGTAGGCTATGGCTACACCTTC. Its protein is CASSLLGTEVGYGYTF.

The rearrangement uses TRBV2 and TRBJ2-2, with D perhaps TRBD1 (5 bases). Germline CDR1 reads SNHLY; CDR2 reads FYNNEI. V lost 3 bases and J lost 4, with 9 bases in between. The CDR3 sequence is 14 residues long. CDR3 region: CASSDQGSTGELFF. The DNA of the CDR3 is TGTGCCAGCAGTGATCAGGGTAGCACCGGGGAGCTGTTTTTT.

The rearrangement links TRBV7-9 to TRBJ2-7, with D perhaps TRBD2 (5 bases). Germline V lookup: CDR1 SEHNR, CDR2 FQNEAQ (reference sequence). Trimming stripped 5 bases from V and 3 bases from J, with 11 bases between. This CDR3 comprises 13 residues. CDR3 DNA: TGTGCCAGCAGCACCGGGATCTACTACGAGCAGTACTTC. Amino acid sequence: CASSTGIYYEQYF.

V and J are TRBV5-6 and TRBJ2-3; tentatively, D is TRBD2 (6 bases). CDR1 is SGHDT and CDR2 is YYEEEE in the germline V gene. The CDR3 runs to 16 residues. V was shortened by 3 bases and J by 2 bases, with 16 bases between the two germline ends. In DNA, the CDR3 is TGTGCCAGCAGCTCAAACGGCGGGGCGTACACAGATACGCAGTATTTT. Translating it yields CASSSNGGAYTDTQYF.

V is TRBV5-3 and J is TRBJ1-1; D gene unclear. TRBV5-3 is recorded as an ORF, its role being uncertain. V lost 4 bases and J lost 10, with 14 bases in between. This CDR3 contains 12 residues. CDR3 sequence reads: CARSPGSPGAFF. The CDR3 bases are TGTGCCAGAAGCCCCGGGTCCCCGGGAGCTTTCTTT.